Listed below are T cell receptor beta chains from one sample, sequenced in a study of CD4 T cells in relation to SARS-CoV-2 and coronaviruses. What these receptors recognize is not known. Sequencing was performed with immunoSEQ multiplex PCR; in TCRdb, only in-frame clones are kept and a portion is missing. The sample has some 19,000 clones; 65% to 85% are singletons. The sample consisted of CD4+ T cells from PBMCs, cultured in vitro. The receptors here all came from a human donor in good health. Each CDR3 is given with its conserved first and last residue. The order of the fields is V gene, clone size, J gene, D gene, CDR3 DNA, CDR3 protein. The D gene is left open where the match is weak. The listing skips clone size in some rows; elsewhere it reads once, few, many or a size class.

V: TRBV28; size: .; J: TRBJ2-5; D: .; DNA: TGTGCCAGCAGTTTTCCGGGGGAAACGGAGACCCAGTACTTC; CDR3: CASSFPGETETQYF
V: TRBV28; size: .; J: TRBJ1-5; D: TRBD1; DNA: TGTGCCAGCTCACGACAGGGGTTTCAGCCCCAGCATTTT; CDR3: CASSRQGFQPQHF
V: TRBV28; size: .; J: TRBJ2-5; D: .; DNA: TGTGCCAGCAGTTCCCAAACGGGTCCCCAAGAGACCCAGTACTTC; CDR3: CASSSQTGPQETQYF
V: TRBV24-1; size: .; J: TRBJ2-1; D: TRBD1; DNA: TGTGCCACCAGTGACAAGCCGGCTACAGGGGGCCGTTCCAATGAGCAGTTCTTC; CDR3: CATSDKPATGGRSNEQFF
V: TRBV5-1; size: .; J: TRBJ1-6; D: .; DNA: TGCGCCAGCAGCTTGGACGACGCTGATTCACCCCTCCACTTT; CDR3: CASSLDDADSPLHF
V: TRBV28; size: .; J: TRBJ2-7; D: TRBD1; DNA: TGTGCCAGCACTCGACCCAGGGGGAGCTCCTACGAGCAGTACTTC; CDR3: CASTRPRGSSYEQYF
V: TRBV12-3/TRBV12-4; size: .; J: TRBJ2-7; D: TRBD2; DNA: TGTGCCAGCAGAGTAGCGGGAGCCTACGAGCAGTACTTC; CDR3: CASRVAGAYEQYF
V: TRBV3-1/TRBV3-2; size: .; J: TRBJ1-2; D: .; DNA: TGTGCCAGCAGCCAATCACTTACTGTTTACACCTTC; CDR3: CASSQSLTVYTF
V: TRBV6-1; size: .; J: TRBJ1-1; D: .; DNA: TGTGCCAGCAGTGTACTCGGTTTTTTCGGACAGACGAACACTGAAGCTTTCTTT; CDR3: CASSVLGFFGQTNTEAFF
V: TRBV7-9; size: few; J: TRBJ2-7; D: .; DNA: TGTGCCAGCAGCTTAAGGCAGGGGACGCGAGAGCAGTACTTC; CDR3: CASSLRQGTREQYF
V: TRBV6-5; size: few; J: TRBJ2-2; D: .; DNA: TGTGCCAGCAGTTCAGGGGTTGAAACCGGGGAGCTGTTTTTT; CDR3: CASSSGVETGELFF
V: TRBV10-3; size: .; J: TRBJ2-5; D: .; DNA: TGTGCCATCAGTGAACGACCAGGAGCGGGAGAGACCCAGTACTTC; CDR3: CAISERPGAGETQYF
V: TRBV28; size: once; J: TRBJ1-3; D: .; DNA: TGTGCCAGCAGTTTTGGAAACACCATATATTTT; CDR3: CASSFGNTIYF
V: TRBV28; size: .; J: TRBJ1-3; D: .; DNA: TGTGCCAGCAGTTTAGCCCAGAACAGGGTCTCGGGAAACACCATATATTTT; CDR3: CASSLAQNRVSGNTIYF
V: TRBV7-2; size: .; J: TRBJ1-2; D: .; DNA: TGTGCCAGCAGCCCCCGACAGGCTAGTGTCTATGGCTACACCTTC; CDR3: CASSPRQASVYGYTF
V: TRBV2; size: .; J: TRBJ1-1; D: TRBD1; DNA: TGTGCCAGCAGGGCCCGGCCGCATAGGACAGGGATCTACCTCGGAGACACTGAAGCTTTCTTT; CDR3: CASRARPHRTGIYLGDTEAFF
V: TRBV11-3; size: once; J: TRBJ2-1; D: .; DNA: TGTGCCAGCAGCTGGAGCAAGACGGGAGTCCGGGAGCAGTTCTTC; CDR3: CASSWSKTGVREQFF
V: TRBV5-1; size: few; J: TRBJ1-2; D: .; DNA: TGCGCCAGCCGACTCGGGACCACTAACTATGGCTACACCTTC; CDR3: CASRLGTTNYGYTF
V: TRBV10-3; size: .; J: TRBJ2-7; D: .; DNA: TGTGCCATCAGGGGGGACGCCGAGGGCTTGGAGCAGTACTTC; CDR3: CAIRGDAEGLEQYF
V: TRBV4-1; size: .; J: TRBJ2-5; D: .; DNA: TGCGCCAGCAGCCAAGTTGTGGGGGCTAGTCAAGAGACCCAGTACTTC; CDR3: CASSQVVGASQETQYF
V: TRBV5-1; size: .; J: TRBJ2-7; D: .; DNA: TGCGCCAGCAGCTTGGCCAGGCCGGGCGACGAGCAGTACTTC; CDR3: CASSLARPGDEQYF
V: TRBV7-9; size: .; J: TRBJ2-2; D: TRBD1; DNA: TGTGCCAGCAGCTTACGGACAGGGAACACCGGGGAGCTGTTTTTT; CDR3: CASSLRTGNTGELFF
V: TRBV6-5; size: .; J: TRBJ2-7; D: .; DNA: TGTGCCAGCAGCCGGGACTTGAGCTCCTACGAGCAGTACTTC; CDR3: CASSRDLSSYEQYF
V: TRBV4-1; size: .; J: TRBJ2-2; D: .; DNA: TGCGCCAGCAGCCAACTGGGACACCCCACCGGGGAGCTGTTTTTT; CDR3: CASSQLGHPTGELFF
V: TRBV4-1; size: .; J: TRBJ1-2; D: .; DNA: TGCGCCAGCAGCCAAGTACGGGACCAGGGCTACACCTTC; CDR3: CASSQVRDQGYTF
V: TRBV5-1; size: .; J: TRBJ1-4; D: .; DNA: TGCGCCAGCAGCTTGCGGGCACCCCTTGGGGAGAGTGAAAAACTGTTTTTT; CDR3: CASSLRAPLGESEKLFF
V: TRBV7-9; size: few; J: TRBJ1-3; D: .; DNA: TGTGCCAGCAGCCAGGTGGGCAGGGGAACGGTGTACTCTGGAAACACCATATATTTT; CDR3: CASSQVGRGTVYSGNTIYF
V: TRBV2; size: .; J: TRBJ2-3; D: .; DNA: TGTGCCACCACTCCGGACCTCACAGATACGCAGTATTTT; CDR3: CATTPDLTDTQYF
V: TRBV27; size: few; J: TRBJ2-7; D: .; DNA: TGTGCCAGCAGTCCAGGGGCGGGGGAGCAGTACTTC; CDR3: CASSPGAGEQYF
V: TRBV6-4; size: .; J: TRBJ2-5; D: TRBD1; DNA: TGTGCCAGCAGTCCTTTTGACAGGGGATGGCAAGAGACCCAGTACTTC; CDR3: CASSPFDRGWQETQYF
V: TRBV28; size: .; J: TRBJ2-1; D: TRBD2; DNA: TGTGCCAGCAGTTTAGCCCAATCGGGGGGTGAGCAGTTCTTC; CDR3: CASSLAQSGGEQFF
V: TRBV18; size: once; J: TRBJ2-1; D: TRBD2; DNA: TGTGCCAGCTCTCTGTTGGGGGGGGCCTACAATGAGCAGTTCTTC; CDR3: CASSLLGGAYNEQFF
V: TRBV10-2; size: .; J: TRBJ2-5; D: TRBD2; DNA: TGCGCCAGCAGGCCCGTGACTAGCGGGAGGGCCCAAGAGACCCAGTACTTC; CDR3: CASRPVTSGRAQETQYF
V: TRBV18; size: once; J: TRBJ2-5; D: TRBD2; DNA: TGTGCCAGCTCACCACGGCTAGCGGGAGGGTTCCAAGAGACCCAGTACTTC; CDR3: CASSPRLAGGFQETQYF
V: TRBV5-1; size: .; J: TRBJ2-5; D: TRBD2; DNA: TGCGCCAGCAGCCCATTAGCGGGAGGACCTCAAGAGACCCAGTACTTC; CDR3: CASSPLAGGPQETQYF
V: TRBV24-1; size: once; J: TRBJ1-2; D: .; DNA: TGTGCCACCAGTGATTTGGAGCGCCCCTATGGCTACACCTTC; CDR3: CATSDLERPYGYTF
V: TRBV28; size: .; J: TRBJ2-3; D: .; DNA: TGTGCCAGCTCGCGGCCCCCACATACGCAGTATTTT; CDR3: CASSRPPHTQYF